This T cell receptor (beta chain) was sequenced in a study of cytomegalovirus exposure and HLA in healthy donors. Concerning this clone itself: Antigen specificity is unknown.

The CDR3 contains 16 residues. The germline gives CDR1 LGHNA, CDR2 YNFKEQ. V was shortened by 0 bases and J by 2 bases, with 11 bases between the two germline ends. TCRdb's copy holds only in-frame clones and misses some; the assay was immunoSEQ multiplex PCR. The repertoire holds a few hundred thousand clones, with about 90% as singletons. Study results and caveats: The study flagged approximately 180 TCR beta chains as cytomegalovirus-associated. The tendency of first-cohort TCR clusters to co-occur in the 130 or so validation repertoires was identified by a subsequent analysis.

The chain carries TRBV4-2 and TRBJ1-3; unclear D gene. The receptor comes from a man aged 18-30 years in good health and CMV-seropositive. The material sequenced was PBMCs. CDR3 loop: CASSQDLQRPGNTIYF. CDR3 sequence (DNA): TGTGCCAGCAGCCAAGATCTTCAGCGGCCTGGAAACACCATATATTTT.